The entry below gives a single TCR beta chain sequence along with its context. The antigen is undetermined. Per germline, CDR1 SGHTA and CDR2 FQGTGA. The CDR3 loop spans 20 amino acids. Losses at the gene ends were 0 bases for V and 4 bases for J; bases not matched to a gene: 15. This specimen belongs to a study of cytomegalovirus exposure and HLA in healthy donors. Findings of the study overall: Later analysis identified 16,000 or so TCR beta sequences associated with HLA alleles, using a false discovery rate threshold of 0.05.

Use of 60 Vbeta and 13 Jbeta primers characterized the PCR. Clones were read by immunoSEQ multiplex PCR, and TCRdb kept only the in-frame ones, dropping some. In total, the table holds 65,000 to 90,000 clones. This TCR came from a female donor in good health and CMV-seropositive. Sequencing input: PBMCs. The V and J genes are TRBV7-3 and TRBJ1-4, with TRBD1 matching over 9 bases. In nucleotides, the CDR3 is TGTGCCAGCAGCTTAACCCACCGGGACAGGGTGTTGTTTGGTAATGAAAAACTGTTTTTT. Translated, it gives CASSLTHRDRVLFGNEKLFF.